This TCR beta chain was found in a study of T cells in Graves' hyperthyroidism and ophthalmopathy. Authors of the study amplified TCR beta CDR3 regions from RNA transcripts. RT-PCR in the first round (using the HTBI primer set) targeted the TCR CDR3. From the multiplex PCR reads, TCRdb called clonotypes with MiXCR, one entry per CDR3 protein. The sample lists roughly 280,000 distinct CDR3 sequences, around 15% seen once, with around 58% in the top ten. Ophthalmopathy patients all had a Clinical Activity Score of at least 3, a NOSPECS grade of at least 4 and disease under 3 months old. Every diagnosis used clinical symptoms, serum thyroxine and TRAb, thyroid ultrasound and orbital computed tomography. The CDR3 is made up of 15 amino acids. Germline CDR1 reads MNHEY; CDR2 reads SVGEGT. V trimming: 6 bases; J trimming: 5 bases; junction bases outside the gene matches: 7. Study observations and caveats: Ophthalmopathy was told apart from stable hyperthyroidism by a 13 V-J model.

About this clonotype: Its cognate antigen is unknown.

This sequence joins TRBV6-2 or TRBV6-3 and TRBJ2-1, with 10 bases lining up with TRBD2. The sequenced material came from blood. The TCR was taken from a woman aged 55 to 70 with Graves' ophthalmopathy. CDR3: CASRPVTSGHNEQFF. CDR3 nucleotides: TGTGCCAGCAGACCCGTGACTAGCGGGCACAATGAGCAGTTCTTC.